A single sample is the source of the 7 T cell receptor beta chains below, sequenced in a study of cytomegalovirus exposure and HLA in healthy donors. 60 Vbeta and 13 Jbeta primers were used in PCR. Assay: immunoSEQ multiplex PCR; the TCRdb copy retains only in-frame clones and omits some. This sample has hundreds of thousands of clones; more than 60% occur once, and the top ten carry approximately 2.6%. Sequencing used PBMCs. The receptors come from a woman in her sixties in good health and CMV-seropositive.

The V and J genes are TRBV21-1 and TRBJ1-2; whether TRBD1, the table's D call, matches the DNA was not checked. TRBV21-1 is a recognized pseudogene. The CDR3 runs to 14 residues. The CDR3 DNA sequence: TGTGCCAGCAGCAAAGGGGGCGGTAACTATGGCTACACCTTC. Translating it yields CASSKGGGNYGYTF.

The J gene is TRBJ1-6, the V gene TRBV27, with TRBD1 matching 7 bases. Per the germline V gene, CDR1 is MNHEY and CDR2 is SMNVEV (reference sequence). This CDR3 is built from 14 residues. With 2 bases clipped from V and 10 bases from J, the junction kept 5 bases outside the gene matches. This chain's CDR3 is CASSLRQGVSPLHF. The CDR3 DNA is TGTGCCAGCAGTTTACGGCAGGGGGTATCACCCCTCCACTTT.

The V call is TRBV5-1, the J call TRBJ1-1; D possibly corresponds to TRBD1 (6 bases). This CDR3 comprises 13 residues. Germline values: CDR1 SGHRS, CDR2 YFSETQ. V gave up 1 base and J gave up 6 bases, with 10 bases separating them. DNA for the CDR3: TGCGCCAGCAGCTTGAGGACAGAGGCTGAAGCTTTCTTT. Protein sequence: CASSLRTEAEAFF. Variable domain in full (rest from reference TRBV5-1 and TRBJ1-1): KAGVTQTPRYLIKTRGQQVTLSCSPISGHRSVSWYQQTPGQGLQFLFEYFSETQRNKGNFPGRFSGRQFSNSRSEMNVSTLELGDSALYLCASSLRTEAEAFFGQGTRLTVV.

In this sample, this clone turned up a few times. The rearrangement joins TRBV19 to TRBJ1-4; D is uncertain. V lost 5 bases, J lost 8 bases, and 12 bases lay in between. The CDR3 is made up of 13 amino acids. Germline V gene lookup returns CDR1 LNHDA and CDR2 SQIVND (reference sequence). As DNA, the CDR3 is TGTGCCAGTAGTCGGATGAGAGGGGAAAAACTGTTTTTT. Protein sequence: CASSRMRGEKLFF. The full variable domain, completed using reference TRBV19 and TRBJ1-4, is DGGITQSPKYLFRKEGQNVTLSCEQNLNHDAMYWYRQDPGQGLRLIYYSQIVNDFQKGDIAEGYSVSREKKESFPLTVTSAQKNPTAFYLCASSRMRGEKLFFGSGTQLSVL.

The CDR3 loop is CASSEVVGSQPQHF. In DNA form, the CDR3 reads TGTGCCAGCAGTGAAGTCGTAGGGAGTCAGCCCCAGCATTTT. The V call is TRBV2, the J call TRBJ1-5; D call uncertain. Germline lookup yields CDR1 SNHLY and CDR2 FYNNEI. Trimming took off 1 base at V and 6 bases at J, with 10 bases between the two ends. The CDR3 runs to 14 residues.

The genes are TRBV7-2 and TRBJ2-3, with a weak D call TRBD1 (5 bases). This CDR3 region has 13 residues. V was pared by 6 bases and J by 2 bases, with 9 bases between. Germline values: CDR1 SGHTA, CDR2 FQGNSA. The CDR3 sequence is CASRDIFTDTQYF. DNA of the CDR3: TGTGCCAGCAGGGACATCTTCACAGATACGCAGTATTTT.

The genes are TRBV6-5 and TRBJ1-2; D perhaps matches TRBD1 (5 bases). Trimming cost V 0 bases and J 2 bases, with 13 bases left between them. Germline V gene lookup returns CDR1 MNHEY and CDR2 SVGAGI. The CDR3 contains 16 residues. The chain's CDR3 is CASSYSYRSGNYGYTF. The CDR3 DNA follows: TGTGCCAGCAGTTACTCGTATCGCTCAGGGAACTATGGCTACACCTTC.